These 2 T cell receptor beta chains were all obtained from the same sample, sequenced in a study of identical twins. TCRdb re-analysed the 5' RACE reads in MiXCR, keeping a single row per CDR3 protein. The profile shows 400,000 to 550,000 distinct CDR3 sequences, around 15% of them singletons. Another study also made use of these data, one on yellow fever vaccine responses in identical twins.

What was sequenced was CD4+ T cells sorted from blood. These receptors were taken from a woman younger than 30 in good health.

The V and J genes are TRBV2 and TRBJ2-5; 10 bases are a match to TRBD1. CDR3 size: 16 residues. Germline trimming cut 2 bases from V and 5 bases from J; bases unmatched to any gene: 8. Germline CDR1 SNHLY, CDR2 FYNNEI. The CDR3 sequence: CASSEPSGTGVETQYF. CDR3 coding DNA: TGTGCCAGCAGTGAACCCAGCGGGACAGGGGTTGAGACCCAGTACTTC.

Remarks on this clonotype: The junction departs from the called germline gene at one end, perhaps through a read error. CDR3 sequence: CASRPTGGVTNEHF. CDR3 bases: TGTGCCAGCAGGCCCACAGGGGGCGTAACGAACGAGCACTTC. This chain joins TRBV6-2 or TRBV6-3 and TRBJ2-4; 9 positions match TRBD1. The CDR3 covers 14 residues. Germline V gives CDR1 MNHEY, CDR2 SVGEGT.